A selection of T cell receptor beta chains follows, all from one sample in a study of shared clonotypes between healthy human individuals. Method: immunoSEQ multiplex PCR; TCRdb's copy keeps in-frame clones and lacks some. The table lists approximately 980,000 clones, less than 85% of them singletons. The material sequenced was memory CD4+ T cells sorted from blood. The receptors were gathered from a man aged 18-30 years in good health. Both conserved end residues are part of each CDR3. The order of the fields is clone size, V gene, J gene, D gene, CDR3 DNA, CDR3 protein. A D gene is named only where the DNA matches it firmly. Not all rows give a size; the values are once, few, many and, for expanded clones, a class.

few	TRBV30	TRBJ1-5	-	TGTGCCTGGAGCTCCTTGGGTGGGGGCAATCAGCCCCAGCATTTT	CAWSSLGGGNQPQHF
-	TRBV27	TRBJ2-3	TRBD1	TGTGCCAGCAGTCCTGACAGGGCAGATACGCAGTATTTT	CASSPDRADTQYF
-	TRBV14	TRBJ2-5	-	TGTGCCAGCAGCCTAACGGCGTTACCAGAGACCCAGTACTTC	CASSLTALPETQYF
-	TRBV21-1	TRBJ2-7	-	TGTGCCAGCAGCAAAGTTGAGGGGGCTGTGGGCGAGCAGTACTTC	CASSKVEGAVGEQYF
-	TRBV30	TRBJ1-1	-	TGTGCCTGGAGTGTGGGCAGTGAAGCTTTCTTT	CAWSVGSEAFF
once	TRBV4-1	TRBJ2-2	-	TGCGCCAGCAGCCAAGAGTCAGTCACACACACCGGGGAGCTGTTTTTT	CASSQESVTHTGELFF
-	TRBV10-1	TRBJ1-2	-	TGCGCCAGCAGTGTGGGGCGAATTACAGGGACGTACTTC	CASSVGRITGTYF
-	TRBV5-6	TRBJ1-1	-	TGTGCCAGCAGCTCCGCAAGGAATATGAACACTGAAGCTTTCTTT	CASSSARNMNTEAFF
-	TRBV27	TRBJ2-5	-	TGTGCCAGCAGTTTTCGGGGCCCCCAAGAGACCCAGTACTTC	CASSFRGPQETQYF
-	TRBV5-5	TRBJ2-3	-	TGTGCCAGCAGCTCGCGACAGATGTCCATCACAGATACGCAGTATTTT	CASSSRQMSITDTQYF
once	TRBV27	TRBJ1-4	-	TGTGCCAGCAGTCCCCAACGGGGTTTCGAAAAACTGTTTTTT	CASSPQRGFEKLFF
-	TRBV9	TRBJ2-2	-	TGTGCCAGCAGCGTAGAAGACATTTATACCGGGGAGCTGTTTTTT	CASSVEDIYTGELFF
-	TRBV30	TRBJ1-5	-	TGTGCCTGGAGTGTCACCCTCTTCAACCTAGGAAATCAGCCCCAGCATTTT	CAWSVTLFNLGNQPQHF
-	TRBV5-5	TRBJ2-7	-	TGTGCCTCCCTGAGGGGGGACTCAGGAGGCTACGAGCAGTACTTC	CASLRGDSGGYEQYF
-	TRBV6-1	TRBJ1-1	-	TGTGCCAGCAGTGAAGCTACGGAGCGGCGGGTGGGAGTCTTT	CASSEATERRVGVF
-	TRBV30	TRBJ1-5	-	TGTGCCTGGAGTTATCGTGAGAATCAGCCCCAGCATTTT	CAWSYRENQPQHF
-	TRBV10-3	TRBJ1-6	-	TGTGCCGCCCGGACCTCTGAGAATTCACCCCTCCACTTT	CAARTSENSPLHF
-	TRBV6-4	TRBJ1-2	-	TGTGCCAGCAGGAGGCCTGGGGGGAACGAGTATGGCTACACCTTC	CASRRPGGNEYGYTF
once	TRBV11-3	TRBJ2-2	TRBD2	TGTGCCAGCAGCGCGGGGACTAGCGCGAACACCGGGGAGCTGTTTTTT	CASSAGTSANTGELFF
-	TRBV29-1	TRBJ1-2	-	TGCAGCGTTGAAAGTCGTAACTATGGCTACACCTTC	CSVESRNYGYTF
many	TRBV13	TRBJ2-7	-	TGTGCCAGCAGCGGCTCGGGGATATCCTACGAGCAGTACTTC	CASSGSGISYEQYF
-	TRBV27	TRBJ2-3	-	TGTGCCAGCAGTTTAGGCCGACTCCGCACAGATACGCAGTATTTT	CASSLGRLRTDTQYF
-	TRBV21-1	TRBJ1-5	-	TGTGCCAGCAGCAAACGGGGGAAAGATCAGCCCCAGCATTTT	CASSKRGKDQPQHF
-	TRBV5-4	TRBJ1-4	-	TGTGCCAGCAGCTATCGGGGAACTAATGAAAAACTGTTTTTT	CASSYRGTNEKLFF
-	TRBV7-2	TRBJ2-5	TRBD2	TGTGCCAGCAGCTTAGTCGGGACTAGTCGGGAGACCCAGTACTTC	CASSLVGTSRETQYF
-	TRBV15	TRBJ1-6	-	TGTGCCACCAGGGACAGCTATAATTCACCCCTCCACTTT	CATRDSYNSPLHF
-	TRBV27	TRBJ1-6	-	TGTGCCAGCAGGACAGGAGGGGGTAATTCACCCCTCCACTTT	CASRTGGGNSPLHF
few	TRBV5-1	TRBJ1-6	TRBD1	TGCGCCAGCAGGACAGGGGTGAATTCACCCCTCCACTTT	CASRTGVNSPLHF
-	TRBV7-2	TRBJ2-5	TRBD2	TGTGCCAGCAGCTCACTAGCGGGAGGAGAGACCCAGTACTTC	CASSSLAGGETQYF
-	TRBV7-9	TRBJ2-3	-	TGTGCCAGCATCCCCCGGGACAAGTACACAGATACGCAGTATTTT	CASIPRDKYTDTQYF
-	TRBV25-1	TRBJ2-7	TRBD1	TGTGCCAGCAGTGAATCCGGGACAGGGCTCTACGAGCAGTACTTC	CASSESGTGLYEQYF
-	TRBV4-1	TRBJ2-5	TRBD1	TGCGCCAGCAGCCAAGATCGGCCCGGGACAGGACAAGAGACCCAGTACTTC	CASSQDRPGTGQETQYF
-	TRBV6-5	TRBJ2-7	TRBD2	TGTGCCAGCAGTCCCTTTAGAAGCGGGAGCTACGAGCAGTACTTC	CASSPFRSGSYEQYF
-	TRBV4-1	TRBJ2-1	TRBD2	TGCGCCAGCAGCCAAGGGACTAGCAAGGTCCCTGAGCAGTTCTTC	CASSQGTSKVPEQFF
-	TRBV5-1	TRBJ1-1	-	TGCGCCAGCAGCTCAGATGGGGGGTATACTGAAGCTTTCTTT	CASSSDGGYTEAFF
many	TRBV4-3	TRBJ1-1	TRBD1	TGCGCCAGCAGCCAACAGGGGGGGGGCACTGAAGCTTTCTTT	CASSQQGGGTEAFF
-	TRBV7-9	TRBJ2-3	TRBD2	TGTGCCAGCAGCTTCGGGACTAGCGGGGGGGCTACAGATACGCAGTATTTT	CASSFGTSGGATDTQYF
-	TRBV6-5	TRBJ2-1	TRBD2	TGTGCCAGCAGCCGCGAGGGGCGGGGGGTTAATGAGCAGTTCTTC	CASSREGRGVNEQFF
-	TRBV19	TRBJ1-1	-	TGTGCCAGTAGTTTCTTGGGGGCAGACACTGAAGCTTTCTTT	CASSFLGADTEAFF
few	TRBV7-2	TRBJ1-1	-	TGTGCCAGCAGCGCCCTGGCAGGGTCGGGGACTGAAGCTTTCTTT	CASSALAGSGTEAFF
once	TRBV7-8	TRBJ2-3	TRBD2	TGTGCCAGCAGCTTAGCGACCCGGGGGGTTTGGCCAGATACGCAGTATTTT	CASSLATRGVWPDTQYF
-	TRBV19	TRBJ2-7	TRBD2	TGTGCCAGTAGTATGGGACTAGCGGAAACCTACGAGCAGTACTTC	CASSMGLAETYEQYF
-	TRBV5-1	TRBJ1-3	TRBD1	TGCGCCAGCAGCTCAGGGGGAGGAAACACCATATATTTT	CASSSGGGNTIYF
-	TRBV27	TRBJ2-7	-	TGTGCCAGCAGTTTGGGCAACCATTACGAGCAGTACTTC	CASSLGNHYEQYF
-	TRBV4-3	TRBJ2-5	-	TGCGCCAGCAGCCAAGATCTCAGCATTCAAGAGACCCAGTACTTC	CASSQDLSIQETQYF